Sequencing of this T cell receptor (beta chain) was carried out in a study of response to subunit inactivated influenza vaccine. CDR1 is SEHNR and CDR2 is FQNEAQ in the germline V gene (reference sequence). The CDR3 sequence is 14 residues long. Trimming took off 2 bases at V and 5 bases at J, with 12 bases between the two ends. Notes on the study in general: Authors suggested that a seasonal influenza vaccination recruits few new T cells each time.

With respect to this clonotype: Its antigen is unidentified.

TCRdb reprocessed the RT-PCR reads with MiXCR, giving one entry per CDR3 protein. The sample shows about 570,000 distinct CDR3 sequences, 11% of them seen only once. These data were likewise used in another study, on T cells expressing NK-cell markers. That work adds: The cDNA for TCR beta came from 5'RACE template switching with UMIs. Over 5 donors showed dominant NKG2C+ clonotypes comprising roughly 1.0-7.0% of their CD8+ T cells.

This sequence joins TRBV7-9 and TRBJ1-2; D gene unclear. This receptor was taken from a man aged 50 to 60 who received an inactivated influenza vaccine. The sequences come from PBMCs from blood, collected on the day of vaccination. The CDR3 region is CASSLSDPHYGYTF. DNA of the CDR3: TGTGCCAGCAGCTTATCGGACCCACATTATGGCTACACCTTC.